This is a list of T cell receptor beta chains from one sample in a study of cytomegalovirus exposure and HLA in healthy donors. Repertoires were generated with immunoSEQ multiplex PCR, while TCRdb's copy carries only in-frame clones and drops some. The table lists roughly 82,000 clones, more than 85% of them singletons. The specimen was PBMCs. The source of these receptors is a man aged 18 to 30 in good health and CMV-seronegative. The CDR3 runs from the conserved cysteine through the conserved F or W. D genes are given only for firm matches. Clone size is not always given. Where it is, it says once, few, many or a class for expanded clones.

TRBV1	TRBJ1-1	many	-	TGCACCAGCAGCCAAGACGGACAGAACACTGAAGCTTTCTTT	CTSSQDGQNTEAFF
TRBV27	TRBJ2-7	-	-	TGTGCCAGCAGTTTAACACAGGGCTACGAGCAGTACTTC	CASSLTQGYEQYF
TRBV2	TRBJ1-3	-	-	TGTGCCAGCGGAGCCCGGTCAGCCATATATTTT	CASGARSAIYF
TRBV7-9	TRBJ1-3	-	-	TGTGCCAGCAGCTCCACAATATCTGGAAACACCATATATTTT	CASSSTISGNTIYF
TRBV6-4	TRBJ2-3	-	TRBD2	TGTGCCAGCAACCTCCCTAGCGGGAGGTTTGGATGTCGTAGCACAGATACGCAGTATTTT	CASNLPSGRFGCRSTDTQYF
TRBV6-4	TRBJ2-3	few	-	TGTGCCAGCAGTGAACGGGGGGCAGAGGATACGCAGTATTTT	CASSERGAEDTQYF
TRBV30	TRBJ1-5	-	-	TGTGCCTGGGGGCGTGGGGGGATAAATCAGCCCCAGCATTTT	CAWGRGGINQPQHF
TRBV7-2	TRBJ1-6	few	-	TGTGCCAGCAGCTTAGTAGGCAGGGGTGACTCACCCCTCCACTTT	CASSLVGRGDSPLHF
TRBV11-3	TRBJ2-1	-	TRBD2	TGTGCCAGCAGCTTAGGGACTAGGTCGAGCGGGAGGGCCAATGAGCAGTTCTTC	CASSLGTRSSGRANEQFF
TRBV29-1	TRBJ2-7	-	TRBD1	TGCAGCGCACAACTCGCTAAGGCAGGACAGGGGAAATACGAGCAGTACTTC	CSAQLAKAGQGKYEQYF
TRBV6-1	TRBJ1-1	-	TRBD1	TGTGCCAGCGGGAAAACAGGGGAGAACACTGAAGCTTTCTTT	CASGKTGENTEAFF
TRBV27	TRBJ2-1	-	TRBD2	TGTGCCAGCAGTTTATGGTCTAGCGGGGACAATGAGCAGTTCTTC	CASSLWSSGDNEQFF
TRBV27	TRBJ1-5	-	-	TGTGCCAGCAGTTTACAGGGCGGTGGGCAGCCCCAGCATTTT	CASSLQGGGQPQHF
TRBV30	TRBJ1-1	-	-	TGTGCCTGGAGTGGGGACTTTACGAACACTGAAGCTTTCTTT	CAWSGDFTNTEAFF
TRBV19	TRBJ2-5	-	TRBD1	TGTGCCAGTAGCCCCTATTCGACAGGGGAGGAGACCCAGTACTTC	CASSPYSTGEETQYF
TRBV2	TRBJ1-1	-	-	TGTGCCAGCAGCAGAGACAGGCAGAGGGACACTGAAGCTTTCTTT	CASSRDRQRDTEAFF
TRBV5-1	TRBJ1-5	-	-	TGCGCCAGCAGCTCCGGACTGAATCAGCCCCAGCATTTT	CASSSGLNQPQHF
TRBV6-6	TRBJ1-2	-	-	TGTGCCAGCAGTCCCGGGGGGGGCATCTATGGCTACACCTTC	CASSPGGGIYGYTF